This entry features one T cell receptor beta chain sequence. The antigen remains unidentified. Looked up from germline, CDR1 is KGHSH and CDR2 is LQKENI. V was pared by 2 bases and J by 0 bases, with 6 bases of the junction left unmatched. CDR3 size: 17 residues. Produced via immunoSEQ multiplex PCR; TCRdb's table is partial and in-frame only. The sample has 30,000 to 40,000 clones; just over 75% are singletons. These data originate in a study of PD-1 blockade in classical Hodgkin lymphoma. The study, taken as a whole, reports: Newly diagnosed patients had diversity similar to the baseline diversity of complete responders. The CD4+ diversity rise by C4D1 was clearest in complete responders. As was reported, newly diagnosed patients showed lower baseline TCR diversity than healthy donors did.

Autologous stem cell transplantation was followed by relapse in every patient, and brentuximab vedotin exposure varied. This receptor was identified in a human donor with classical Hodgkin lymphoma. The chain carries TRBV18 and TRBJ1-4; 7 bases line up with TRBD1. Sequencing was performed on peripheral blood mononuclear cells (PBMCs), taken before the second cycle of nivolumab. Written as DNA, the CDR3 is TGTGCCAGCTCACCAGAGGGGGCGGCGGCAACTAATGAAAAACTGTTTTTT. It encodes CASSPEGAAATNEKLFF.